This TCR beta chain was observed in a study of blood T cell repertoires in COVID-19. Study in general: Sample material is recorded as cDNA or gDNA derived from T cells, B-cell-depleted T cells, or PBMCs.

Data came from immunoSEQ multiplex PCR; TCRdb stores just in-frame clones and leaves some out. The table lists about 130,000 clones, over 85% of them singletons. J gave up 6 bases and V 1 base, and 4 bases lay outside the gene matches. This CDR3 is built from 14 residues. Germline V gene lookup returns CDR1 LGHDT and CDR2 YNNKEL (reference sequence). The chain uses TRBV3-1 (or the pseudogene TRBV3-2) and TRBJ2-3, with 7 positions matching TRBD1. This TCR derives from a man aged 55 to 70 with COVID-19, enrolled during active disease. The sequencing sample was made of peripheral blood. Here the CDR3 DNA reads TGTGCCAGCAGCCAAGTACAGGGGCACGATACGCAGTATTTT. Translation gives CASSQVQGHDTQYF.